Listed here are 27 T cell receptor beta chains from one sample, sequenced in a study of blood T cell repertoires in COVID-19. TCRdb's table, derived via immunoSEQ multiplex PCR, lists solely in-frame clones and lacks some. The sample contains about 62,000 clones, roughly 90% of which appear only once. The sequenced sample consisted of peripheral blood. These receptor sequences come from a woman aged 55-69 years with acute or convalescent COVID-19.

This clone appeared a few times. CDR3 loop: CASSARGANTEAFF. The CDR3 DNA follows: TGTGCCAGCTCGGCGCGGGGGGCGAACACTGAAGCTTTCTTT. The rearrangement uses TRBV21-1 and TRBJ1-1. TRBV21-1 represents a pseudogene. CDR3 length: 14 residues.

V gene TRBV3-1 (or the pseudogene TRBV3-2) combines with J gene TRBJ2-5, with D maybe TRBD2 (5 bases). This CDR3 comprises 14 residues. Germline V gene lookup returns CDR1 LGHDT and CDR2 YNNKEL (reference sequence). Trimming pared 2 bases from V and 1 base from J, leaving 8 bases between. CDR3 coding DNA: TGTGCCAGCAGCCAAAGAGGGCCCCAAGAGACCCAGTACTTC. Amino acids: CASSQRGPQETQYF.

This chain joins TRBV3-1 (or the pseudogene TRBV3-2) and TRBJ2-7, with D perhaps matching TRBD2 (5 bases). V lost 2 bases and J 0 bases, leaving 14 bases between the germline ends. The CDR3 sequence is 16 residues long. Per germline, CDR1 LGHDT and CDR2 YNNKEL (reference sequence). The DNA for the CDR3 is TGTGCCAGCAGCCAATCGGGCGGGTTATTCTCCTACGAGCAGTACGTC. Translated, it gives CASSQSGGLFSYEQYV.

The chain joins TRBV5-1 to TRBJ1-2; 9 bases are a match to TRBD1. The J segment lost 8 bases and the V segment lost 4 bases, leaving 12 bases of the junction unmatched. The CDR3 extends over 15 amino acids. Germline V gives CDR1 SGHRS, CDR2 YFSETQ. The CDR3 loop reads CASSAGQGTPRGYTF. CDR3 sequence (DNA): TGCGCCAGCAGCGCGGGACAGGGAACCCCTCGGGGCTACACCTTC.

The rearrangement joins TRBV7-6 to TRBJ1-5; no definite D call. The CDR3 spans 14 residues. CDR1 and CDR2 (germline): SGHVS, FNYEAQ. Trimming took off 3 bases at V and 7 bases at J, with 13 bases between the two ends. The CDR3 loop reads CASSLTSASQPQHF. The CDR3 DNA is TGTGCCAGCAGCTTGACTTCGGCAAGCCAGCCCCAGCATTTT. The whole variable domain, remainder taken from reference TRBV7-6 and TRBJ1-5, is GAGVSQSPRYKVTKRGQDVALRCDPISGHVSLYWYRQALGQGPEFLTYFNYEAQQDKSGLPNDRFSAERPEGSISTLTIQRTEQRDSAMYRCASSLTSASQPQHFGDGTRLSIL.

The CDR3: CASYLSNYGYTF. In DNA form, the CDR3 reads TGTGCCAGCTACCTGAGTAACTATGGCTACACCTTC. This rearrangement joins TRBV6-5 to TRBJ1-2, with no clear D. Trimming took off 8 bases at V and 1 base at J, with 8 bases between the two ends. CDR1 and CDR2 from the germline V gene are MNHEY and SVGAGI. CDR3 length: 12 residues.

The chain has TRBV5-1 and TRBJ1-1, with 9 bases that match TRBD1. This CDR3 comprises 17 residues. Per the germline V gene, CDR1 is SGHRS and CDR2 is YFSETQ. J was trimmed by 1 base and V by 4 bases; bases with no gene match: 11. CDR3 in amino acids: CASSAGQGTRPNTEAFF. The CDR3 DNA reads as TGCGCCAGCAGCGCCGGACAGGGGACGAGACCGAACACTGAAGCTTTCTTT. The entire variable domain, with the rest obtained from reference TRBV5-1 and TRBJ1-1, is as follows: KAGVTQTPRYLIKTRGQQVTLSCSPISGHRSVSWYQQTPGQGLQFLFEYFSETQRNKGNFPGRFSGRQFSNSRSEMNVSTLELGDSALYLCASSAGQGTRPNTEAFFGQGTRLTVV.

This clone was observed a few times. The rearrangement uses TRBV9 and TRBJ1-4; D gene ambiguous. Per the germline V gene, CDR1 is SGDLS and CDR2 is YYNGEE. The CDR3 has 15 residues. The V end lost 0 bases, the J end lost 6 bases, and 12 bases lay between the germline ends. CDR3 amino acids: CASSVDRVPDEKLFF. For the CDR3, the DNA is TGTGCCAGCAGCGTAGACCGGGTCCCTGATGAAAAACTGTTTTTT.

V is TRBV7-6 and J is TRBJ2-3; 15 positions agree with TRBD2. Trimming took 1 base from V and 3 from J; bases not matched to a gene: 5. The CDR3 totals 18 residues. The germline V gene encodes CDR1 SGHVS and CDR2 FNYEAQ. The CDR3 DNA reads as TGTGCCAGCAGCTTAGACCCCGGGACTAGCGGGGGGACAGATACGCAGTATTTT. It specifies CASSLDPGTSGGTDTQYF.

This chain links TRBV5-1 with TRBJ1-2; 9 bases match TRBD1. Unmatched junction bases numbered 4, after V lost 1 base and J lost 6 bases. The germline gives CDR1 SGHRS, CDR2 YFSETQ. This CDR3 contains 14 residues. The CDR3 loop reads CASSLTGGNNGYTF. CDR3 coding DNA: TGCGCCAGCAGCTTGACAGGGGGCAATAATGGCTACACCTTC.

The chain employs TRBV5-6 and TRBJ2-5; tentatively, D is TRBD2 (10 bases). V was clipped by 3 bases and J by 6 bases, with 27 bases between them. Per the germline V gene, CDR1 is SGHDT and CDR2 is YYEEEE. CDR3 length: 18 amino acids. The CDR3 region is CASSYAQGATSGAKTQYF. CDR3 DNA sequence: TGTGCCAGCAGCTATGCACAGGGGGCTACTAGCGGGGCGAAGACCCAGTACTTC.

The chain uses TRBV28 and TRBJ1-1, with 11 bases lining up with TRBD1. This CDR3 is built from 16 residues. Germline trimming cut 5 bases from V and 4 bases from J; bases unmatched to any gene: 9. Germline assignment: CDR1 MDHEN and CDR2 SYDVKM. The CDR3 DNA sequence: TGTGCCAGCAGTATCTTGACCGGGACAGGGGGCACTGAAGCTTTCTTT. Protein product: CASSILTGTGGTEAFF.

The chain uses TRBV6-5 and TRBJ2-3; TRBD1 agrees at 9 bases. Germline V gene lookup returns CDR1 MNHEY and CDR2 SVGAGI. The CDR3 has 16 residues. V lost 4 bases and J lost 0; bases outside the gene matches: 5. The CDR3 region has the DNA TGTGCCAGCAGTTCACAGGGGGCCCCTAGCACAGATACGCAGTATTTT. Its protein product is CASSSQGAPSTDTQYF.

This chain joins TRBV6-1 and TRBJ2-4, with D possibly being TRBD2 (7 bases). The V gene lost 2 bases and the J gene lost 2 bases, with 13 bases spanning the gap. CDR1 MNHNS and CDR2 SASEGT come from the germline V gene. The CDR3 has 16 residues. The CDR3 DNA sequence: TGTGCCAGCAGTGAACTGGGGGGGGGCCCCAAAAACATTCAGTACTTC. Amino acid sequence: CASSELGGGPKNIQYF.

The chain employs TRBV6-5 and TRBJ1-5; 9 bases align to TRBD1. The trim removed 8 bases at V and 5 bases at J, leaving 4 bases unmatched. Germline V lookup: CDR1 MNHEY, CDR2 SVGAGI. The CDR3 runs 13 residues. The CDR3 loop reads CASSRTGDQPQHF. The CDR3 nucleotides read TGTGCCAGCTCGCGGACAGGGGATCAGCCCCAGCATTTT.

The chain recombines TRBV15 with TRBJ2-5; weak D call: TRBD2 (6 bases). V shed 0 bases and J shed 2 bases, with 13 bases lying between them. In germline, CDR1 is LNHNV, CDR2 YYDKDF (reference sequence). The CDR3 spans 16 residues. The CDR3 sequence: CATSRDSGDLQETQYF. The CDR3 nucleotides read TGTGCCACCAGCAGAGATTCGGGGGATCTACAAGAGACCCAGTACTTC.

The J gene is TRBJ2-1, the V gene TRBV7-9, with 13 nucleotides matching TRBD2. CDR1 is SEHNR and CDR2 is FQNEAQ in the germline V gene (reference sequence). This CDR3 contains 18 residues. V lost 1 base to trimming and J lost 2 bases; unmatched junction nucleotides: 5. The CDR3 protein is CASSLGLAGGLTYNEQFF. For the CDR3, the DNA is TGTGCCAGCAGCTTAGGACTAGCGGGGGGATTAACCTACAATGAGCAGTTCTTC.

This clone was seen only once. V and J are TRBV18 and TRBJ2-2; D is unresolved. The CDR3 is 17 amino acids. The V gene lost 3 bases and the J gene lost 5 bases, with 19 bases spanning the gap. Germline assignment: CDR1 KGHSH and CDR2 LQKENI. CDR3 amino acids: CASSPTVGGARTGELFF. The CDR3 nucleotides are TGTGCCAGCTCACCCACCGTCGGCGGCGCGAGGACCGGGGAGCTGTTTTTT.

This clone has a handful of counts. The chain is built from TRBV11-2 and TRBJ1-4, with no clear D. In germline, CDR1 is SGHAT, CDR2 FQNNGV. Trimming left V 3 bases short and J 7 bases short, with 18 bases between. The CDR3 runs 16 residues. The CDR3 reads CASSLNIGNAGEKLFF. The CDR3 region has the DNA TGTGCCAGCAGCTTGAATATCGGGAACGCGGGTGAAAAACTGTTTTTT.

Here the CDR3 reads CASGGTGRETQYF. The CDR3 bases are TGCGCCAGCGGGGGGACAGGGCGAGAGACCCAGTACTTC. The chain is built from TRBV10-1 and TRBJ2-5, with 9 bases matching TRBD1. This CDR3 contains 13 residues. Germline V gene lookup returns CDR1 WNHNN and CDR2 SYGVQD (reference sequence). Germline trimming cut 8 bases from V and 4 bases from J; bases unmatched to any gene: 5.

The chain recombines TRBV6-5 with TRBJ2-2; maybe TRBD1 (5 bases). V lost 8 bases and J lost 3, with 13 bases in between. The CDR3 has 14 residues. Germline CDR1 is MNHEY and CDR2 is SVGAGI. CDR3 protein: CASGVGVYTGELFF. The CDR3 coding sequence is TGTGCCAGCGGGGTAGGGGTCTACACCGGGGAGCTGTTTTTT.

This rearrangement joins TRBV28 to TRBJ1-3, with TRBD1 as a possible D gene (6 bases). The CDR3 is 14 amino acids. The V gene's germline CDR1 is MDHEN and CDR2 SYDVKM. V was trimmed by 2 bases and J by 4 bases, leaving 9 bases between them. CDR3 sequence reads: CASSLGTLGNTIYF. DNA for the CDR3: TGTGCCAGCAGTTTAGGGACACTAGGAAACACCATATATTTT.

V and J are TRBV6-1 and TRBJ1-2; D is unresolved. The CDR3 is 14 residues long. Germline V lookup: CDR1 MNHNS, CDR2 SASEGT. Trimming took 3 bases from V and 4 from J, leaving 12 bases between them. CDR3 in DNA: TGTGCCAGCAGTGATAGAGGGAAGATCTATGGCTACACCTTC. Translated, it gives CASSDRGKIYGYTF.

V and J are TRBV20-1 and TRBJ2-1, with D perhaps TRBD1 (5 bases). Germline V gene sequence: CDR1 DFQATT, CDR2 SNEGSKA (reference sequence). The CDR3 extends over 11 amino acids. The germline V and J ends were trimmed by 2 bases and 6 bases, with 5 bases remaining between them. The CDR3 bases are TGCAGTGCTAGAAGGGGCAATGAGCAGTTCTTC. It codes for CSARRGNEQFF.

This clone was recorded a few times. CDR3 sequence reads: CASRPDEDKTYEQYV. DNA for the CDR3: TGTGCCAGCAGACCCGATGAGGACAAAACCTACGAGCAGTACGTC. The gene calls are TRBV6-5 and TRBJ2-7; TRBD1 is a possible D gene (5 bases). This CDR3 has 15 residues. Trimming stripped 6 bases from V and 2 bases from J, with 17 bases between. CDR1 and CDR2 from the germline V gene are MNHEY and SVGAGI.

The V and J genes are TRBV27 and TRBJ2-2; D possibly corresponds to TRBD1 (6 bases). Germline V lookup: CDR1 MNHEY, CDR2 SMNVEV (reference sequence). This CDR3 contains 14 residues. V dropped 8 bases and J dropped 5 bases, with 15 bases sitting between them. The CDR3 sequence is CASRRGSATGELFF. CDR3 DNA sequence: TGTGCCAGCCGTAGGGGGAGCGCGACCGGGGAGCTGTTTTTT.

This chain uses TRBV7-2 with TRBJ2-5; 12 positions match TRBD2. Germline V CDR1 and CDR2: SGHTA, FQGNSA. The CDR3 sequence is 19 residues long. Trimming at V came to 1 base and at J to 4 bases, leaving 13 bases not matched to a gene. The CDR3 sequence: CASSLEVLAGGPLRETQYF. DNA of the CDR3: TGTGCCAGCAGCTTAGAGGTCCTAGCGGGAGGGCCTTTGAGAGAGACCCAGTACTTC.